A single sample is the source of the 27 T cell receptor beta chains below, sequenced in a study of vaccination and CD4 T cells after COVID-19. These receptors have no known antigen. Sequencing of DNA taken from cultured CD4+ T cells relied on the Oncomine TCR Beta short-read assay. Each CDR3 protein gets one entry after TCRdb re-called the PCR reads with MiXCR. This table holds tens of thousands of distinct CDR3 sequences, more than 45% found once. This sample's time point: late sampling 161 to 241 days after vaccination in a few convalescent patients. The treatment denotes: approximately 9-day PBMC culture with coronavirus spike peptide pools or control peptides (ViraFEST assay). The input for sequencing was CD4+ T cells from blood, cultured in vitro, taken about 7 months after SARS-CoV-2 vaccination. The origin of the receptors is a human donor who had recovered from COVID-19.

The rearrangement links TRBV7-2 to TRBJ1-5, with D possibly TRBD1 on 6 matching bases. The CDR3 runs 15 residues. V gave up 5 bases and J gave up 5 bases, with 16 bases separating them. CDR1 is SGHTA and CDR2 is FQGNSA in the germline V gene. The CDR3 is CASSHRLGGDQPQHF. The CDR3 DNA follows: TGTGCCAGCAGCCATAGACTAGGGGGTGATCAGCCCCAGCATTTT.

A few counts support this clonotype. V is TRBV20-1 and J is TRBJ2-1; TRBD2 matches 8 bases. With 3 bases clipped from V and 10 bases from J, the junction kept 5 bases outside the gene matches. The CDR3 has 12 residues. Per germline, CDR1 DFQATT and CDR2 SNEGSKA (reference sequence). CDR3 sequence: CSASGGADEQFF. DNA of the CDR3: TGCAGTGCTAGCGGGGGGGCCGACGAGCAGTTCTTC.

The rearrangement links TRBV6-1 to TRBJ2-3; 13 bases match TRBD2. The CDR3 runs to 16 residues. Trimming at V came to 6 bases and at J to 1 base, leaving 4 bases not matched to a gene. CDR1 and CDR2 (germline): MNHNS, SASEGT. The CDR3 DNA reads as TGTGCCAGCAGCAAAGGACTAGCGGGGGGCACAGATACGCAGTATTTT. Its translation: CASSKGLAGGTDTQYF.

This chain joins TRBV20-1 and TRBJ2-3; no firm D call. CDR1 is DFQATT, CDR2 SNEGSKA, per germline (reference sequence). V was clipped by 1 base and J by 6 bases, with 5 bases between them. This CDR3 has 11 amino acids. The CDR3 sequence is CSARVGDTQYF. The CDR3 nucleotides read TGCAGTGCTAGAGTAGGTGATACGCAGTATTTT.

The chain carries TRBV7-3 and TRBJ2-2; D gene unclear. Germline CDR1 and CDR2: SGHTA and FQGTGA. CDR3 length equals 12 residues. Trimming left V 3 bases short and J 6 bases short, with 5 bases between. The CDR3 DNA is TGTGCCAGCAGCTTTTCCCCCGGGGAGCTGTTTTTT. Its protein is CASSFSPGELFF.

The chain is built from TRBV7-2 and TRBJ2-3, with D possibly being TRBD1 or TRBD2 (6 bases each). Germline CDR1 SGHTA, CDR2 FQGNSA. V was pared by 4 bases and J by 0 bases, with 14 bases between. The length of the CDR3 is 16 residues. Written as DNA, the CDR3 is TGTGCCAGCAGCTCGTGGGGGGCGGCTAGCACAGATACGCAGTATTTT. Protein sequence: CASSSWGAASTDTQYF.

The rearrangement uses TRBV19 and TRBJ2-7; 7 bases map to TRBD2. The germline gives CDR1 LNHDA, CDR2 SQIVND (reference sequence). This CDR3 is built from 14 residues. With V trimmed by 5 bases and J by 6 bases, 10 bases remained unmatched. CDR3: CASSAGGSTTEQYF. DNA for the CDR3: TGTGCCAGTAGTGCCGGCGGGAGTACCACCGAGCAGTACTTC.

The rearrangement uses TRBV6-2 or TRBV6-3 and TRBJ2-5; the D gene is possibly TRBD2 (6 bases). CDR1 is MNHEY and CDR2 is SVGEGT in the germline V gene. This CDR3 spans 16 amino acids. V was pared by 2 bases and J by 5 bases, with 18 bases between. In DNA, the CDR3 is TGTGCCAGCAGTTACGGTTGGGAGGCAGCCCGGGAGACCCAGTACTTC. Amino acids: CASSYGWEAARETQYF.

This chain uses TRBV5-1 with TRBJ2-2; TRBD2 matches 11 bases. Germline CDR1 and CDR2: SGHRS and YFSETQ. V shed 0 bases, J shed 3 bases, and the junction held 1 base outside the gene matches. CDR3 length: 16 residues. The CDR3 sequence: CASSLGLAGHTGELFF. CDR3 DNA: TGCGCCAGCAGCTTGGGACTAGCGGGACACACCGGGGAGCTGTTTTTT.

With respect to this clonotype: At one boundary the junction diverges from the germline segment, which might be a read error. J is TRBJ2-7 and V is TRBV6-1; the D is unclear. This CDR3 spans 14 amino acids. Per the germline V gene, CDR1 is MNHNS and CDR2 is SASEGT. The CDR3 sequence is CACSSPASSYEQYF. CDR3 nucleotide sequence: TGTGCCTGCAGTAGCCCCGCGAGCTCCTACGAGCAGTACTTC.

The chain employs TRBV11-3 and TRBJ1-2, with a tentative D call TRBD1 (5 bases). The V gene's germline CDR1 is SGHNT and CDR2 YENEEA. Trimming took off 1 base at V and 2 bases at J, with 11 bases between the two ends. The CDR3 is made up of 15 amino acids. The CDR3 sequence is CASSLVGDSNYGYTF. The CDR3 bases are TGTGCCAGCAGCTTAGTGGGGGATTCCAACTATGGCTACACCTTC.

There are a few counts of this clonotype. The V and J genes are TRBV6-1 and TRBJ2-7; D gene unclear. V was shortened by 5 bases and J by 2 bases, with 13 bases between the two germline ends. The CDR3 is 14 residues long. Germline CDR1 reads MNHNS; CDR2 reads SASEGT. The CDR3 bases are TGTGCCAGCAGTCCCCCCCGGGCCCCCTACGAGCAGTACTTC. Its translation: CASSPPRAPYEQYF.

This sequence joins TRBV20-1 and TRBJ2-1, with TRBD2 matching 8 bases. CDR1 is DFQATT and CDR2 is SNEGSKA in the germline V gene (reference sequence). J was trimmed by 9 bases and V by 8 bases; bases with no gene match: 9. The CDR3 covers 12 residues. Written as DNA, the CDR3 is TGCAGTTCCGCCGGGACTAGTACTGAGCAGTTCTTC. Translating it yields CSSAGTSTEQFF.

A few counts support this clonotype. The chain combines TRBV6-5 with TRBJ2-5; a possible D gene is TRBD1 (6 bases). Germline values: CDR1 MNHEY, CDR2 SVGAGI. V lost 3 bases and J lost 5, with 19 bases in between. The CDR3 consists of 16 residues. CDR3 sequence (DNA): TGTGCCAGCAGTTATCTAGTCGCTGGGGGCCCGGAGACCCAGTACTTC. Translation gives CASSYLVAGGPETQYF.

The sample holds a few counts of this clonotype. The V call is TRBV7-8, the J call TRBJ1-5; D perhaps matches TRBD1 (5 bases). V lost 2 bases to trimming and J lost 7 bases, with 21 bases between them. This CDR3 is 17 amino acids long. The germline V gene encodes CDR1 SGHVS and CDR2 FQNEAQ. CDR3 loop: CASSLSGRGSSSQPQHF. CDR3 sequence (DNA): TGTGCCAGCAGCTTATCGGGAAGGGGATCTTCCAGCCAGCCCCAGCATTTT.

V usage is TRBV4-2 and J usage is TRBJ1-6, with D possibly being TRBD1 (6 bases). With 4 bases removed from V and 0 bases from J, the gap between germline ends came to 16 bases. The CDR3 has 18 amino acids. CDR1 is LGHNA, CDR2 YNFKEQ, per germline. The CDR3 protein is CASSPAGGGGSYNSPLHF. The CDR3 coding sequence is TGTGCCAGCAGCCCGGCCGGAGGGGGTGGCTCCTATAATTCACCCCTCCACTTT.

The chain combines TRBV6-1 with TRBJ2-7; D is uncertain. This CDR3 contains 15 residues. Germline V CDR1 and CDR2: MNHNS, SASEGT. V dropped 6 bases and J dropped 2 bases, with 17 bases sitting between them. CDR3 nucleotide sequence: TGTGCCAGCAGCCGCCCGATTAGCTGGCCCTACGAGCAGTACTTC. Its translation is CASSRPISWPYEQYF.

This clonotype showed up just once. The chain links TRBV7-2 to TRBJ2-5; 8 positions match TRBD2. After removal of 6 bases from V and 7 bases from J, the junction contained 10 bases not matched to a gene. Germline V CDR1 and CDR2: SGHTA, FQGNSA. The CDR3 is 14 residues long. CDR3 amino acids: CASSPGPAGGTQYF. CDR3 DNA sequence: TGTGCCAGCAGTCCGGGACCCGCGGGGGGGACCCAGTACTTC.

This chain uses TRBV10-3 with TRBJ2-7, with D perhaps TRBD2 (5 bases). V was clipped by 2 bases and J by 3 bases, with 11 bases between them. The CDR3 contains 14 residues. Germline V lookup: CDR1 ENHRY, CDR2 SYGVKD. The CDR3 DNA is TGTGCCATCAGTGAGACCAACCGGGACTACGAGCAGTACTTC. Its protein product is CAISETNRDYEQYF.

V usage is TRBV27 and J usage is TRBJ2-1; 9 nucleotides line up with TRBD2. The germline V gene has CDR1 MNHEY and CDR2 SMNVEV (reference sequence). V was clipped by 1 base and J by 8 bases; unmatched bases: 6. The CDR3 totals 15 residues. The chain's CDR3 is CASSLWREGKDEQFF. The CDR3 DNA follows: TGTGCCAGCAGTTTATGGCGGGAGGGCAAAGATGAGCAGTTCTTC.

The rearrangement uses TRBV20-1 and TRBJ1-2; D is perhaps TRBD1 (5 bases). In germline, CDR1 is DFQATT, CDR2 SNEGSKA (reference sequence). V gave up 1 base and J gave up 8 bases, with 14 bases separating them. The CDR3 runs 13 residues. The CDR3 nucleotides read TGCAGTGCTAGAGTAGGTCAGGGCGAGGGCTACACCTTC. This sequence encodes CSARVGQGEGYTF.

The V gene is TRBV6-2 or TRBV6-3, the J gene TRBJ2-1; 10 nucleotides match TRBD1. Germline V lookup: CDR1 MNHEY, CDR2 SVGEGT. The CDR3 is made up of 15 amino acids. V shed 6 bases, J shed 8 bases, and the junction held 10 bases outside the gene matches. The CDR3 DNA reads TGTGCCAGCAGACAGGTGGGACAGGGGCATGATGAGCAGTTCTTC. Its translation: CASRQVGQGHDEQFF.

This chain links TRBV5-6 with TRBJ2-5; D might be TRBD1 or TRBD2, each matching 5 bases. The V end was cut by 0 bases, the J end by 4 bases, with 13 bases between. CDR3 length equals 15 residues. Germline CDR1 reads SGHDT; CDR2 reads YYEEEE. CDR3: CASSLAGDGAETQYF. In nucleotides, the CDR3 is TGTGCCAGCAGCTTGGCCGGGGACGGCGCAGAGACCCAGTACTTC. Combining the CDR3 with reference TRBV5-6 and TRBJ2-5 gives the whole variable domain DAGVTQSPTHLIKTRGQQVTLRCSPKSGHDTVSWYQQALGQGPQFIFQYYEEEERQRGNFPDRFSGHQFPNYSSELNVNALLLGDSALYLCASSLAGDGAETQYFGPGTRLLVL.

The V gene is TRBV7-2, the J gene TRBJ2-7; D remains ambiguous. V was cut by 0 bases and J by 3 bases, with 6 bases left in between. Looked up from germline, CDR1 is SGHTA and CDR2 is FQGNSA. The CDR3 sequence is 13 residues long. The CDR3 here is CASSLAPGYEQYF. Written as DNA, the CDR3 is TGTGCCAGCAGCTTAGCTCCTGGCTACGAGCAGTACTTC.

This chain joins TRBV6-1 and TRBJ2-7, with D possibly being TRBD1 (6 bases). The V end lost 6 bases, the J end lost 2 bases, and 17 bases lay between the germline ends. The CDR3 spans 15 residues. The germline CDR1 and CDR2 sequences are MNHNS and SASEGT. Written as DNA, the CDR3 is TGTGCCAGCAGCCGACCCCGGACAGCTACCTACGAGCAGTACTTC. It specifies CASSRPRTATYEQYF.

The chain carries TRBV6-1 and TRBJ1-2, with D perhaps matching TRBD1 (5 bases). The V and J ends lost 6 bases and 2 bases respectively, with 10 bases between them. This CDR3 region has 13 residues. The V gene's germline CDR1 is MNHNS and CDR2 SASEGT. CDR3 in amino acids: CASRTDLNYGYTF. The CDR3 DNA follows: TGTGCCAGCAGGACAGACCTCAACTATGGCTACACCTTC.

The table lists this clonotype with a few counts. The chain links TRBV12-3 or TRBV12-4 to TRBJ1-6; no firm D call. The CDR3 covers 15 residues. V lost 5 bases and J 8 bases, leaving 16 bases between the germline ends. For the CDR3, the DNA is TGTGCCAGCAGTCTAAGGATGGGAGGCCATTCACCCCTCCACTTT. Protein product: CASSLRMGGHSPLHF.